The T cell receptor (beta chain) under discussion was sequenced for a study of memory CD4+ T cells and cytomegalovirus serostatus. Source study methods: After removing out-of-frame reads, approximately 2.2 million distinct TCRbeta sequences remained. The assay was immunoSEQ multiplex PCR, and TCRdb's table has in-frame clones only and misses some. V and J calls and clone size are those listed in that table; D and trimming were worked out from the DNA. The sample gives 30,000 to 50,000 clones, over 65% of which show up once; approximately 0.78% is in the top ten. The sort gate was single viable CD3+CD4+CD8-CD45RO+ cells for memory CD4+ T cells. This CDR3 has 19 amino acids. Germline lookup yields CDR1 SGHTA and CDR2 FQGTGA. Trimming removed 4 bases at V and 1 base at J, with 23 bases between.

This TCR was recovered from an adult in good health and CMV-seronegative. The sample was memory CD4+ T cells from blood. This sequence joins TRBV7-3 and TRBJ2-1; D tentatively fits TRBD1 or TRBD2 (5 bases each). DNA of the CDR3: TGTGCCAGCAGCTCTCCCACCCGGGACGAAAAAGGGTCCTACAATGAGCAGTTCTTC. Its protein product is CASSSPTRDEKGSYNEQFF.